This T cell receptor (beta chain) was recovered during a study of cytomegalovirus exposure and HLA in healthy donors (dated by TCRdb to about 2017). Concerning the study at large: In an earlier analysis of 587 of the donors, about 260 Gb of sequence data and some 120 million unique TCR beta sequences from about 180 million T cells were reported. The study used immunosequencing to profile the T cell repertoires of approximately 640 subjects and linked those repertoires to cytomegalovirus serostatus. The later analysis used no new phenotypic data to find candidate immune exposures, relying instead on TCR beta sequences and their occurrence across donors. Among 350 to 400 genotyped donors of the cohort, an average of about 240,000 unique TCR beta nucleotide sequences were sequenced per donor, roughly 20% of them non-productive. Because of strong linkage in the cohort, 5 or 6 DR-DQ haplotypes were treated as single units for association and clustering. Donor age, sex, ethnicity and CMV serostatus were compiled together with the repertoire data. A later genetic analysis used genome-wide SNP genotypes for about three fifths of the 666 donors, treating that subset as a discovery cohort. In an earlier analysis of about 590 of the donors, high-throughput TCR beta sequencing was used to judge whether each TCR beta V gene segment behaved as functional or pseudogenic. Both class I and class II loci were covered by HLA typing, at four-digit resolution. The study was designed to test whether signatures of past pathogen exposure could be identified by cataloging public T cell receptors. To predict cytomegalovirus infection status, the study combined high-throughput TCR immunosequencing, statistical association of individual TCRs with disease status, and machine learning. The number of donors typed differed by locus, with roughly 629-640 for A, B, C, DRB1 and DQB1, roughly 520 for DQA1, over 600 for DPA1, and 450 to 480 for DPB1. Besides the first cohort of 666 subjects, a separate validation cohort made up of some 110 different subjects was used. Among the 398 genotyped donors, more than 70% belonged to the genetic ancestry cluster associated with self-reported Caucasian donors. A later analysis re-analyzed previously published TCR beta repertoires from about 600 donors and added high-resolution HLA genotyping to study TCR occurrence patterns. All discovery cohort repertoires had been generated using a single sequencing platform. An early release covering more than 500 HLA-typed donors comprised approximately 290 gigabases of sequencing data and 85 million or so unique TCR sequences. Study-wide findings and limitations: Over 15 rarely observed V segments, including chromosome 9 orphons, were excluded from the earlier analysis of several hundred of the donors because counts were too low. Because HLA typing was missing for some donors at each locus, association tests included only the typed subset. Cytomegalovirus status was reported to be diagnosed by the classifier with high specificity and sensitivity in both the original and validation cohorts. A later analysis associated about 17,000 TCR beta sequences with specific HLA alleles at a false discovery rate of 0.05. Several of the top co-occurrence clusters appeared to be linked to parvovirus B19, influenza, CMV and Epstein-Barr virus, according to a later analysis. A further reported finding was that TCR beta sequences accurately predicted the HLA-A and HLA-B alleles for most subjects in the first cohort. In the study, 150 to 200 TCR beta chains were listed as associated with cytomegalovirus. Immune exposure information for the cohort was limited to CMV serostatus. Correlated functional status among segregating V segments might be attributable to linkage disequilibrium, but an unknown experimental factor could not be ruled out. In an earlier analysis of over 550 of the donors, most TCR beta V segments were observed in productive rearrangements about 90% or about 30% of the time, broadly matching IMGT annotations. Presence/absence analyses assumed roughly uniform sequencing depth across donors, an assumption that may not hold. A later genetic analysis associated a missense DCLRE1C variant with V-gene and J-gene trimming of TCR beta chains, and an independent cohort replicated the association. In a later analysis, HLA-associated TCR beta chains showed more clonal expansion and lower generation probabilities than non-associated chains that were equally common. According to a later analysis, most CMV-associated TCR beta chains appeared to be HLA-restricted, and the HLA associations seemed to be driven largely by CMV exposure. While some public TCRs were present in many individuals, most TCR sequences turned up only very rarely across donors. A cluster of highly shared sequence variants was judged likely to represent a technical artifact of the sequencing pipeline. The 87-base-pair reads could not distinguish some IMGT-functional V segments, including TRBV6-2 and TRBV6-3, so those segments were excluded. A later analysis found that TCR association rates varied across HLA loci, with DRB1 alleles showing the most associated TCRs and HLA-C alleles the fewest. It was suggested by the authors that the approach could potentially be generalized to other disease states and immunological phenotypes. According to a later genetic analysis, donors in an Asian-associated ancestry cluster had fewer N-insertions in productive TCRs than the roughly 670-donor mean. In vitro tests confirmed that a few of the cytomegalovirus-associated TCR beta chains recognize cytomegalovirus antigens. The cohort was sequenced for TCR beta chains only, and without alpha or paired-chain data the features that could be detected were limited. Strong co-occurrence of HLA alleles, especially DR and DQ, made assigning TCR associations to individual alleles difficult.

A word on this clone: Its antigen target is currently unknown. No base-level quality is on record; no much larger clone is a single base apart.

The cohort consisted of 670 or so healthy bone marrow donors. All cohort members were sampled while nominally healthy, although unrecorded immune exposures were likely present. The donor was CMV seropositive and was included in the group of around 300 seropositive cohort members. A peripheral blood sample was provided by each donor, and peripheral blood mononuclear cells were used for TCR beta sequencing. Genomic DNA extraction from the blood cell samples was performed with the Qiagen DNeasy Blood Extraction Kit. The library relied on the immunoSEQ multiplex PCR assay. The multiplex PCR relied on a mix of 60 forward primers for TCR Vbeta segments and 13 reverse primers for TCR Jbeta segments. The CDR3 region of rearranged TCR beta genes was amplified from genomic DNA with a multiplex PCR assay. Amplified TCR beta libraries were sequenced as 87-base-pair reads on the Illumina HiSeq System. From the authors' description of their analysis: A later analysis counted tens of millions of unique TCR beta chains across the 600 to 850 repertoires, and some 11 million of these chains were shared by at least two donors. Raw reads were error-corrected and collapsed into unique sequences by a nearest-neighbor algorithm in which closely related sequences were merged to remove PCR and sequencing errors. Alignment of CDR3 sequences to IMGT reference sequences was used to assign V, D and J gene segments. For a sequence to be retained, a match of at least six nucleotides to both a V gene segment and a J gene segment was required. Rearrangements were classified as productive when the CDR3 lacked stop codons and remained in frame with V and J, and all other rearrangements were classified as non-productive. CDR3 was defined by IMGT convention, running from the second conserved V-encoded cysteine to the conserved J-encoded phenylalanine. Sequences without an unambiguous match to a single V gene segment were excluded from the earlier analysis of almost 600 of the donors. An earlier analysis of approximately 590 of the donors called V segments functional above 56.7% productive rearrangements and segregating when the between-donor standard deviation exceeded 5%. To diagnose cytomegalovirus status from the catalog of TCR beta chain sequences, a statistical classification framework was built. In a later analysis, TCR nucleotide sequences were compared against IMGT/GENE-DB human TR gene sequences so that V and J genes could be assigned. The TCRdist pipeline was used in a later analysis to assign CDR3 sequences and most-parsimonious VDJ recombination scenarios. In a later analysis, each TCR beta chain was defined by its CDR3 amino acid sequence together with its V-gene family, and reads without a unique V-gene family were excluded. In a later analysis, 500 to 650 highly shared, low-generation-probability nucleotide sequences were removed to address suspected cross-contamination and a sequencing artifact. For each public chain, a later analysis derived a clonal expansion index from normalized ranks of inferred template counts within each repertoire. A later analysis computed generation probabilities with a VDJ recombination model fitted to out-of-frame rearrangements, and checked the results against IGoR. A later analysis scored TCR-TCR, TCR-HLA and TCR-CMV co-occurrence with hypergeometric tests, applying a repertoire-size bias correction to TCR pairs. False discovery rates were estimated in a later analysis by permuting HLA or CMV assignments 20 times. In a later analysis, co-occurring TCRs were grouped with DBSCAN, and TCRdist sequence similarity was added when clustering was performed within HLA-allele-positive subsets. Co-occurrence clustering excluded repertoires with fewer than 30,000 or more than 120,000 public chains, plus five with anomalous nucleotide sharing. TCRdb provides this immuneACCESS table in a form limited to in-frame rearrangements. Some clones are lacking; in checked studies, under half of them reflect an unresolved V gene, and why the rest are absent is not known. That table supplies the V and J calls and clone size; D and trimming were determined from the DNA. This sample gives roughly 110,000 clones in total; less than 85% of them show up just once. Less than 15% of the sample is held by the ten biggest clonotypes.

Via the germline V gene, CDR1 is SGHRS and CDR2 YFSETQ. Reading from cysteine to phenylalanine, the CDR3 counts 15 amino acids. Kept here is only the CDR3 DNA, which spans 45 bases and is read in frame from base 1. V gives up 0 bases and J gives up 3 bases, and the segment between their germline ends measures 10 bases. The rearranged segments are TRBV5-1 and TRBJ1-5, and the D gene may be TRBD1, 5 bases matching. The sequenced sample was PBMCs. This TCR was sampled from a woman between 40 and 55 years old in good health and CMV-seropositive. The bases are TGCGCCAGCAGCTTGGTCGGGGGATACAATCAGCCCCAGCATTTT. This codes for CASSLVGGYNQPQHF. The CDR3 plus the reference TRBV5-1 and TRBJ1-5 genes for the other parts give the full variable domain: KAGVTQTPRYLIKTRGQQVTLSCSPISGHRSVSWYQQTPGQGLQFLFEYFSETQRNKGNFPGRFSGRQFSNSRSEMNVSTLELGDSALYLCASSLVGGYNQPQHFGDGTRLSIL.